A selection of T cell receptor beta chains follows, all from one sample in a study of Ad26.COV2.S vaccination and SARS-CoV-2 variants. Profiling relied on immunoSEQ multiplex PCR, and the TCRdb table lists in-frame clones only, not all of them. The sample holds 440,000 or so clones; roughly nine tenths are singletons and the top ten take 1.5% to 2%. The source was peripheral blood, collected in a trial of Ad26.COV2.S vaccine versus placebo. The source of these receptors is a person between 18 and 60 years old who received the Ad26.COV2.S COVID-19 vaccine or a placebo. CDR3s include the opening cysteine and the closing phenylalanine or tryptophan. The order of the fields is CDR3 protein, CDR3 DNA, clone size, V gene, J gene, D gene. A D gene is named only where the DNA matches it firmly. Clone size is stated in some rows and not others, as once, few, many or a class when expanded.

cdr3_aa: CASSWTVNEKLFF
cdr3_nt: TGTGCCAGCAGTTGGACAGTTAATGAAAAACTGTTTTTT
clone_size: NA
v_call: TRBV12-3/TRBV12-4
j_call: TRBJ1-4
d_call: NA

cdr3_aa: CASSLYGGELFF
cdr3_nt: TGTGCCAGCAGCTTATATGGCGGGGAGCTGTTTTTT
clone_size: NA
v_call: TRBV5-4
j_call: TRBJ2-2
d_call: NA

cdr3_aa: CASSKGTDNEQFF
cdr3_nt: TGTGCCAGCAGCAAAGGGACCGACAATGAGCAGTTCTTC
clone_size: NA
v_call: TRBV7-3
j_call: TRBJ2-1
d_call: NA

cdr3_aa: CASSPGTGGEQYF
cdr3_nt: TGTGCCAGCAGCCCCGGGACAGGGGGCGAGCAGTACTTC
clone_size: few
v_call: TRBV7-9
j_call: TRBJ2-7
d_call: TRBD1

cdr3_aa: CASSKTSGGFPNYNEQFF
cdr3_nt: TGTGCCAGCAGCAAGACTAGCGGGGGGTTCCCTAACTACAATGAGCAGTTCTTC
clone_size: NA
v_call: TRBV5-8
j_call: TRBJ2-1
d_call: TRBD2

cdr3_aa: CASKRRGGSFYEQYF
cdr3_nt: TGTGCCAGCAAGAGGAGGGGGGGCTCCTTTTACGAGCAGTACTTC
clone_size: once
v_call: TRBV28
j_call: TRBJ2-7
d_call: NA

cdr3_aa: CASRLRGMNTEAFF
cdr3_nt: TGTGCCAGCAGGCTACGGGGGATGAACACTGAAGCTTTCTTT
clone_size: NA
v_call: TRBV2
j_call: TRBJ1-1
d_call: NA

cdr3_aa: CASNAGTDTQYF
cdr3_nt: TGTGCCAGCAACGCGGGCACAGATACGCAGTATTTT
clone_size: NA
v_call: TRBV2
j_call: TRBJ2-3
d_call: NA

cdr3_aa: CASSGTSGAHPQYF
cdr3_nt: TGCGCCAGCAGTGGGACTAGCGGGGCCCATCCCCAGTATTTT
clone_size: NA
v_call: TRBV10-1
j_call: TRBJ2-3
d_call: TRBD2

cdr3_aa: CASSYSGGPNEQFF
cdr3_nt: TGTGCCAGCAGTTACTCGGGGGGACCCAATGAGCAGTTCTTC
clone_size: NA
v_call: TRBV6-2/TRBV6-3
j_call: TRBJ2-1
d_call: NA

cdr3_aa: CASSYSILAQNTEAFF
cdr3_nt: TGTGCCAGCAGTTACTCGATATTGGCACAGAACACTGAAGCTTTCTTT
clone_size: NA
v_call: TRBV6-5
j_call: TRBJ1-1
d_call: NA

cdr3_aa: CASSPSQGLNEKLFF
cdr3_nt: TGTGCCAGCAGCCCTTCGCAGGGTCTTAATGAAAAACTGTTTTTT
clone_size: few
v_call: TRBV3-1/TRBV3-2
j_call: TRBJ1-4
d_call: NA

cdr3_aa: CASSLLAGVSNEQFF
cdr3_nt: TGCGCCAGCAGCCTTCTAGCGGGAGTATCAAATGAGCAGTTCTTC
clone_size: NA
v_call: TRBV4-1
j_call: TRBJ2-1
d_call: TRBD2

cdr3_aa: CASSSVRGPSSYEQYF
cdr3_nt: TGTGCCAGCAGTAGTGTGCGAGGGCCCAGCTCTTACGAGCAGTACTTC
clone_size: NA
v_call: TRBV25-1
j_call: TRBJ2-7
d_call: NA

cdr3_aa: CASSPTGSSPLHF
cdr3_nt: TGTGCCAGCAGCCCGACAGGGTCTTCACCCCTCCACTTT
clone_size: once
v_call: TRBV14
j_call: TRBJ1-6
d_call: TRBD1

cdr3_aa: CASSDISAGNTIYF
cdr3_nt: TGTGCCAGCTCGGACATTTCCGCTGGAAACACCATATATTTT
clone_size: NA
v_call: TRBV18
j_call: TRBJ1-3
d_call: NA

cdr3_aa: CAWSLQSYEQYF
cdr3_nt: TGTGCCTGGAGCCTGCAGAGCTACGAGCAGTACTTC
clone_size: NA
v_call: TRBV30
j_call: TRBJ2-7
d_call: NA

cdr3_aa: CAWSGRQGAHYEQYF
cdr3_nt: TGTGCCTGGAGTGGACGCCAAGGGGCCCACTACGAGCAGTACTTC
clone_size: NA
v_call: TRBV30
j_call: TRBJ2-7
d_call: NA

cdr3_aa: CAIRTPNTPYEQYF
cdr3_nt: TGTGCCATCAGAACACCTAATACCCCCTACGAGCAGTACTTC
clone_size: NA
v_call: TRBV10-3
j_call: TRBJ2-7
d_call: NA

cdr3_aa: CSVDIGRAEGETQYF
cdr3_nt: TGCAGCGTTGACATCGGGAGGGCCGAGGGAGAGACCCAGTACTTC
clone_size: NA
v_call: TRBV29-1
j_call: TRBJ2-5
d_call: TRBD2

cdr3_aa: CASSFSAGPTGELFF
cdr3_nt: TGTGCCAGCAGCTTCTCGGCAGGGCCCACCGGGGAGCTGTTTTTT
clone_size: NA
v_call: TRBV5-8
j_call: TRBJ2-2
d_call: NA

cdr3_aa: CASSQEGGYNSPLHF
cdr3_nt: TGCGCCAGCAGCCAAGAGGGGGGCTATAATTCACCCCTCCACTTT
clone_size: NA
v_call: TRBV4-3
j_call: TRBJ1-6
d_call: NA

cdr3_aa: CASSKGPTGLNYEQYF
cdr3_nt: TGTGCCAGCAGCAAAGGTCCCACAGGCCTAAACTACGAGCAGTACTTC
clone_size: NA
v_call: TRBV21-1
j_call: TRBJ2-7
d_call: NA

cdr3_aa: CASSPVPGTSGGYTQYF
cdr3_nt: TGTGCCAGCTCACCAGTTCCAGGAACTAGCGGGGGGTATACGCAGTATTTT
clone_size: NA
v_call: TRBV18
j_call: TRBJ2-3
d_call: TRBD2

cdr3_aa: CASSFVQNQPQHF
cdr3_nt: TGTGCCAGCAGTTTCGTCCAAAATCAGCCCCAGCATTTT
clone_size: NA
v_call: TRBV28
j_call: TRBJ1-5
d_call: NA

cdr3_aa: CASSLEGIAHNEQFF
cdr3_nt: TGTGCCAGCAGCCTAGAAGGGATAGCTCACAATGAGCAGTTCTTC
clone_size: NA
v_call: TRBV6-5
j_call: TRBJ2-1
d_call: NA

cdr3_aa: CASSMNREAGEAFF
cdr3_nt: TGTGCCAGTAGTATGAATCGAGAGGCTGGTGAAGCTTTCTTT
clone_size: NA
v_call: TRBV19
j_call: TRBJ1-1
d_call: NA

cdr3_aa: CAIQGADQPQHF
cdr3_nt: TGTGCCATACAGGGTGCCGATCAGCCCCAGCATTTT
clone_size: few
v_call: TRBV10-3
j_call: TRBJ1-5
d_call: NA

cdr3_aa: CASSVTAQSTEAFF
cdr3_nt: TGTGCCAGCAGCGTCACAGCCCAATCCACTGAAGCTTTCTTT
clone_size: NA
v_call: TRBV9
j_call: TRBJ1-1
d_call: NA

cdr3_aa: CASSSGTSGGKQYF
cdr3_nt: TGCGCCAGCAGCTCGGGGACTAGCGGGGGAAAGCAGTACTTC
clone_size: NA
v_call: TRBV5-1
j_call: TRBJ2-7
d_call: TRBD2

cdr3_aa: CAWSPGQGARGEKLFF
cdr3_nt: TGTGCCTGGTCACCGGGACAGGGGGCGAGAGGTGAAAAACTGTTTTTT
clone_size: NA
v_call: TRBV30
j_call: TRBJ1-4
d_call: TRBD1

cdr3_aa: CASSPGYLRTTNEKLFF
cdr3_nt: TGTGCCAGCTCACCTGGGTACCTGCGGACAACTAATGAAAAACTGTTTTTT
clone_size: NA
v_call: TRBV18
j_call: TRBJ1-4
d_call: NA

cdr3_aa: CASSVGSAANEQFF
cdr3_nt: TGTGCCAGCAGCGTAGGTTCGGCGGCAAATGAGCAGTTCTTC
clone_size: NA
v_call: TRBV9
j_call: TRBJ2-1
d_call: NA

cdr3_aa: CASSSQANTGELFF
cdr3_nt: TGTGCCAGCAGCTCTCAGGCGAACACCGGGGAGCTGTTTTTT
clone_size: once
v_call: TRBV7-2
j_call: TRBJ2-2
d_call: NA

cdr3_aa: CASSLPPTSGRRPDTQYF
cdr3_nt: TGTGCCAGCAGTTTGCCTCCGACTAGCGGGAGGCGGCCAGATACGCAGTATTTT
clone_size: NA
v_call: TRBV28
j_call: TRBJ2-3
d_call: TRBD2

cdr3_aa: CASSIPATGNTEAFF
cdr3_nt: TGTGCCAGTAGTATCCCTGCGACAGGGAACACTGAAGCTTTCTTT
clone_size: NA
v_call: TRBV19
j_call: TRBJ1-1
d_call: NA

cdr3_aa: CASSSQHGGGYTEAFF
cdr3_nt: TGTGCCAGCAGCTCTCAACATGGAGGGGGGTACACTGAAGCTTTCTTT
clone_size: NA
v_call: TRBV7-8
j_call: TRBJ1-1
d_call: NA

cdr3_aa: CAWSTGTRGAFF
cdr3_nt: TGTGCCTGGAGTACCGGGACGAGGGGAGCTTTCTTT
clone_size: NA
v_call: TRBV30
j_call: TRBJ1-1
d_call: NA

cdr3_aa: CASSVGGGTGELFF
cdr3_nt: TGTGCCAGCAGCGTAGGGGGCGGCACCGGGGAGCTGTTTTTT
clone_size: NA
v_call: TRBV9
j_call: TRBJ2-2
d_call: NA

cdr3_aa: CAWRTVSSYEQYF
cdr3_nt: TGTGCCTGGAGGACAGTAAGCTCCTACGAGCAGTACTTC
clone_size: NA
v_call: TRBV30
j_call: TRBJ2-7
d_call: NA

cdr3_aa: CASRGLGSILNEQFF
cdr3_nt: TGTGCCAGCAGGGGTCTCGGGTCGATCCTTAATGAGCAGTTCTTC
clone_size: NA
v_call: TRBV6-5
j_call: TRBJ2-1
d_call: NA

cdr3_aa: CATSTLQGSYEQYF
cdr3_nt: TGTGCCACCAGCACTCTACAGGGCTCCTACGAGCAGTACTTC
clone_size: NA
v_call: TRBV15
j_call: TRBJ2-7
d_call: NA

cdr3_aa: CASSPGQVEAFF
cdr3_nt: TGTGCCAGCTCACCGGGACAGGTTGAAGCTTTCTTT
clone_size: NA
v_call: TRBV18
j_call: TRBJ1-1
d_call: TRBD1

cdr3_aa: CASSVAGGWQFGPQNIQYF
cdr3_nt: TGTGCCAGCAGCGTAGCGGGCGGCTGGCAGTTCGGCCCCCAAAACATTCAGTACTTC
clone_size: NA
v_call: TRBV9
j_call: TRBJ2-4
d_call: NA

cdr3_aa: CASSLTSGYSYNEQFF
cdr3_nt: TGTGCCAGCAGCCTGACTAGCGGGTATTCATACAATGAGCAGTTCTTC
clone_size: NA
v_call: TRBV7-2
j_call: TRBJ2-1
d_call: TRBD2

cdr3_aa: CASSVIGSTEAFF
cdr3_nt: TGTGCCAGCAGCGTGATAGGGAGCACTGAAGCTTTCTTT
clone_size: NA
v_call: TRBV9
j_call: TRBJ1-1
d_call: NA

cdr3_aa: CASSVSPLGASGSLVWETQYF
cdr3_nt: TGTGCCAGCAGCGTGTCCCCCCTCGGGGCTAGCGGGAGCCTGGTGTGGGAGACCCAGTACTTC
clone_size: NA
v_call: TRBV9
j_call: TRBJ2-5
d_call: TRBD2

cdr3_aa: CASTEPGLLQETQYF
cdr3_nt: TGTGCCAGCACCGAACCGGGACTACTCCAAGAGACCCAGTACTTC
clone_size: NA
v_call: TRBV6-5
j_call: TRBJ2-5
d_call: TRBD2

cdr3_aa: CASSKEFGGASGSNEQFF
cdr3_nt: TGCGCCAGCAGCAAAGAATTCGGGGGGGCTAGCGGGAGTAATGAGCAGTTCTTC
clone_size: NA
v_call: TRBV4-1
j_call: TRBJ2-1
d_call: TRBD2

cdr3_aa: CASSIEGFQPQHF
cdr3_nt: TGTGCCAGTAGTATAGAGGGATTTCAGCCCCAGCATTTT
clone_size: NA
v_call: TRBV19
j_call: TRBJ1-5
d_call: NA

cdr3_aa: CASRKDRGPGGTEAFF
cdr3_nt: TGTGCCAGTAGGAAGGACAGGGGGCCTGGGGGCACTGAAGCTTTCTTT
clone_size: NA
v_call: TRBV19
j_call: TRBJ1-1
d_call: TRBD1

cdr3_aa: CASSETVKSEAFF
cdr3_nt: TGCGCCAGCAGTGAGACTGTTAAGTCCGAAGCTTTCTTT
clone_size: few
v_call: TRBV4-1
j_call: TRBJ1-1
d_call: NA

cdr3_aa: CSVTSSVDTQYF
cdr3_nt: TGCAGCGTTACGTCTAGCGTAGATACGCAGTATTTT
clone_size: once
v_call: TRBV29-1
j_call: TRBJ2-3
d_call: NA

cdr3_aa: CASSQEVLVNTEAFF
cdr3_nt: TGTGCCAGCAGCCAAGAGGTATTGGTGAACACTGAAGCTTTCTTT
clone_size: NA
v_call: TRBV4-2
j_call: TRBJ1-1
d_call: NA

cdr3_aa: CAWDVRAPDEQFF
cdr3_nt: TGTGCCTGGGACGTCCGGGCTCCCGATGAGCAGTTCTTC
clone_size: NA
v_call: TRBV30
j_call: TRBJ2-1
d_call: NA

cdr3_aa: CASSLGLGQGNSPLHF
cdr3_nt: TGTGCCAGCAGCTTAGGCCTGGGACAGGGGAATTCACCCCTCCACTTT
clone_size: once
v_call: TRBV13
j_call: TRBJ1-6
d_call: TRBD1

cdr3_aa: CASSYSWTGNEKLFF
cdr3_nt: TGTGCCAGCAGTTACTCGTGGACAGGCAATGAAAAACTGTTTTTT
clone_size: NA
v_call: TRBV6-5
j_call: TRBJ1-4
d_call: TRBD1